This TCR beta chain came from a study of T cell responses to AZD1222 COVID-19 vaccine. Study details: Pooled together were second doses at about 4 or about 12 weeks. Findings and caveats of the study: Repertoire sampling happened only post peak T cell response. Regions 160-218 and 743-854 held dominance among vaccine-associated CD4 TCRs, which spanned spike. Females outnumbered males among donors, who were mostly white British; clonal diversity was possibly underestimated.

The length of the CDR3 is 14 residues. Germline assignment: CDR1 MGHRA and CDR2 YSYEKL. The V end lost 1 base, the J end lost 6 bases, and 10 bases lay between the germline ends. Method: immunoSEQ multiplex PCR; TCRdb's copy keeps in-frame clones and lacks some. The sample includes approximately 92,000 clones, under 95% of them seen just once. As regards this clone: The target antigen is unknown.

The rearrangement links TRBV4-1 to TRBJ1-5; maybe TRBD1 (5 bases). The starting material was peripheral blood, obtained on day 0 of AZD1222 vaccination. This clonotype originated in an adult in good health. CDR3 loop: CASSQGSGGQPQHF. CDR3 in DNA: TGCGCCAGCAGCCAAGGGAGTGGGGGTCAGCCCCAGCATTTT.